The 22 T cell receptor beta chains presented below share a single source sample, sequenced in a study of blood T cell repertoires in COVID-19. Sequenced by immunoSEQ multiplex PCR; TCRdb stores in-frame clones only, minus some. The table records some 43,000 clones, about 89% of them present only once. The source material was peripheral blood. The receptors were sampled from a human donor in a cohort sampled during active COVID-19.

The genes are TRBV19 and TRBJ2-3; no definite D call. Germline V gives CDR1 LNHDA, CDR2 SQIVND (reference sequence). Trimming took off 1 base at V and 7 bases at J, with 12 bases between the two ends. This CDR3 has 14 residues. CDR3: CASSIGNRKNTQYF. The CDR3 DNA reads TGTGCCAGTAGTATAGGAAACAGAAAGAATACGCAGTATTTT.

The genes are TRBV27 and TRBJ2-2; TRBD2 aligns across 12 bases. Germline V lookup: CDR1 MNHEY, CDR2 SMNVEV (reference sequence). The junction had 13 bases not matched to a gene; V was cut back by 4 bases and J by 4 bases. This CDR3 spans 19 amino acids. The chain's CDR3 is CASSYNPTSGSGGTGELFF. CDR3 coding DNA: TGTGCCAGCAGTTACAACCCGACTAGCGGGAGTGGAGGCACCGGGGAGCTGTTTTTT.

The V gene is TRBV5-6, the J gene TRBJ2-1; 12 nucleotides match TRBD2. Germline CDR1 and CDR2: SGHDT and YYEEEE. The CDR3 consists of 15 residues. Trimming at V came to 2 bases and at J to 7 bases, leaving 4 bases not matched to a gene. This chain's CDR3 is CASSFILAGGNEQFF. In DNA form, the CDR3 reads TGTGCCAGCAGCTTTATACTAGCGGGAGGAAATGAGCAGTTCTTC.

The V and J genes are TRBV7-2 and TRBJ1-1; no clear D gene. Trimming took off 3 bases at V and 7 bases at J, with 12 bases between the two ends. The CDR3 is 13 residues long. In germline, CDR1 is SGHTA, CDR2 FQGNSA. Written as DNA, the CDR3 is TGTGCCAGCAGCTTGCACCGGGAGGGTGAAGCTTTCTTT. This sequence encodes CASSLHREGEAFF.

The chain recombines TRBV2 with TRBJ2-1; 14 nucleotides align to TRBD2. The ends lost 4 bases at V and 3 bases at J; junction bases unmatched: 8. CDR1 is SNHLY and CDR2 is FYNNEI in the germline V gene. The CDR3 loop spans 18 amino acids. Here the CDR3 reads CASSVRRTSGRFYNEQFF. CDR3 DNA: TGTGCCAGCAGTGTAAGGCGGACTAGCGGGAGGTTCTACAATGAGCAGTTCTTC.

The rearrangement links TRBV7-2 to TRBJ1-5; D gene uncertain. Trimming removed 2 bases from V and 3 bases from J, with 8 bases in between. The CDR3 is made up of 14 amino acids. Germline V gives CDR1 SGHTA, CDR2 FQGNSA. The CDR3 DNA is TGTGCCAGCAGCTTAAAGTCAGTCAATCAGCCCCAGCATTTT. It translates to CASSLKSVNQPQHF. Full variable domain (rest looked up from reference TRBV7-2 and TRBJ1-5): GAGVSQSPSNKVTEKGKDVELRCDPISGHTALYWYRQSLGQGLEFLIYFQGNSAPDKSGLPSDRFSAERTGGSVSTLTIQRTQQEDSAVYLCASSLKSVNQPQHFGDGTRLSIL.

In DNA, the CDR3 is TGTGCCAGCAGCTTTATAGGCGGGGATGAGCAGTTCTTC. This sequence encodes CASSFIGGDEQFF. The V call is TRBV5-6, the J call TRBJ2-1, with a tentative D call TRBD2 (6 bases). CDR3 length equals 13 residues. Germline V gene data show CDR1 as SGHDT and CDR2 as YYEEEE. V was trimmed by 2 bases and J by 8 bases, leaving 11 bases between them. Complete variable domain (other parts from reference TRBV5-6 and TRBJ2-1): DAGVTQSPTHLIKTRGQQVTLRCSPKSGHDTVSWYQQALGQGPQFIFQYYEEEERQRGNFPDRFSGHQFPNYSSELNVNALLLGDSALYLCASSFIGGDEQFFGPGTRLTVL.

The chain carries TRBV5-4 and TRBJ2-2; tentative D call: TRBD2 (6 bases). In germline, CDR1 is SGHNT, CDR2 YYREEE (reference sequence). This CDR3 comprises 16 residues. Trimming shortened V by 0 bases and J by 0 bases, and 9 bases separated the two germline ends. Here the CDR3 DNA reads TGTGCCAGCAGCTTGGGTGCTAGCGCGAACACCGGGGAGCTGTTTTTT. This sequence encodes CASSLGASANTGELFF.

In this sample, this clone turned up once. The CDR3 nucleotides are TGTGCCAGCAGCTCCAGGGGGAATGAGCAGTTCTTC. This codes for CASSSRGNEQFF. This sequence joins TRBV3-1 (or the pseudogene TRBV3-2) and TRBJ2-1; 7 bases line up with TRBD1. V gave up 5 bases and J gave up 7 bases; unmatched junction bases: 2. This CDR3 is 12 amino acids long. Germline lookup yields CDR1 LGHDT and CDR2 YNNKEL (reference sequence).

V is TRBV7-9 and J is TRBJ2-7; 12 bases line up with TRBD2. V lost 4 bases and J lost 4; bases outside the gene matches: 5. CDR1 and CDR2 (germline): SEHNR, FQNEAQ (reference sequence). The CDR3 consists of 15 residues. Written as DNA, the CDR3 is TGTGCCAGCAGCTATCCCGGGACTAGCGGGTACGAGCAGTACTTC. It specifies CASSYPGTSGYEQYF.

V and J are TRBV19 and TRBJ1-5; tentative D call: TRBD1 (6 bases). CDR3 length: 17 residues. Between the trimmed V and J ends, which lost 7 bases and 3 bases, there was a span of 22 bases. CDR1 is LNHDA and CDR2 is SQIVND in the germline V gene (reference sequence). The CDR3 region has the DNA TGTGCCAGTACCCCGAAAGGGTTTCCAGGGGTCAATCAGCCCCAGCATTTT. This translates into CASTPKGFPGVNQPQHF.

The V call is TRBV30, the J call TRBJ1-6, with 11 bases lining up with TRBD1. The CDR3 spans 15 residues. The V segment lost 1 base and the J segment 7 bases; nucleotides outside the gene matches: 3. In germline, CDR1 is GTSNPN, CDR2 SVGIG (reference sequence). CDR3 nucleotides: TGTGCCTGGAGTGCGAGGACAGGGGGCAATTCACCCCTCCACTTT. As protein: CAWSARTGGNSPLHF.

This chain uses TRBV19 with TRBJ2-1; 11 nucleotides line up with TRBD2. This CDR3 comprises 17 residues. V trimming: 3 bases; J trimming: 8 bases; junction bases outside the gene matches: 12. The germline V gene has CDR1 LNHDA and CDR2 SQIVND (reference sequence). The CDR3 nucleotides are TGTGCCAGTAGTATCAATAAGGGACTAGCGGCCGTGGATGAGCAGTTCTTC. Protein: CASSINKGLAAVDEQFF.

V gene TRBV30 combines with J gene TRBJ2-7; 7 bases map to TRBD2. From germline, CDR1 is GTSNPN and CDR2 SVGIG (reference sequence). The CDR3 loop spans 14 amino acids. V shed 2 bases, J shed 5 bases, and the junction held 9 bases outside the gene matches. Here the CDR3 reads CAWSNGGSFDEQYF. CDR3 in DNA: TGTGCCTGGAGTAATGGCGGGAGTTTCGACGAGCAGTACTTC.

The chain couples TRBV30 to TRBJ2-5; 13 positions match TRBD2. Germline trimming cut 3 bases from V and 5 bases from J; bases unmatched to any gene: 9. The CDR3 totals 16 residues. The germline gives CDR1 GTSNPN, CDR2 SVGIG (reference sequence). CDR3 DNA sequence: TGTGCCTGGAGCCCTGGACTAGCGGGAGTTGGGGAGACCCAGTACTTC. Its translation is CAWSPGLAGVGETQYF.

Comments on this clone: The same CDR3 arises from other DNA sequences in this sample as well. This chain joins TRBV16 and TRBJ2-5, with TRBD1 matching over 8 bases. Germline V CDR1 and CDR2: KGHSY, FQNENV. This CDR3 is built from 14 residues. Germline trimming cut 2 bases from V and 5 bases from J; bases unmatched to any gene: 4. CDR3 DNA: TGTGCCAGCAGCCAAGACAGGGGTCGGGAGACCCAGTACTTC. This codes for CASSQDRGRETQYF.

The chain couples TRBV4-3 to TRBJ1-1, with D perhaps matching TRBD1 (6 bases). The CDR3 has 13 amino acids. Germline CDR1 and CDR2: LGHNA and YSLEER. Trimming stripped 1 base from V and 11 bases from J, with 14 bases between. The CDR3 coding sequence is TGCGCCAGCAGCCAAGTCCCGGACAGTGCGGCTTTCTTT. Translation gives CASSQVPDSAAFF.

The gene calls are TRBV5-6 and TRBJ2-7, with 7 bases matching TRBD2. There are 14 residues in the CDR3. CDR1 is SGHDT, CDR2 YYEEEE, per germline. J gave up 5 bases and V 4 bases, and 9 bases lay outside the gene matches. CDR3 in DNA: TGTGCCAGCAGCCCGAGGGACTATCCCGACGAGCAGTACTTC. Encoded protein: CASSPRDYPDEQYF.

This chain joins TRBV19 and TRBJ1-1, with a weak D call TRBD1 (6 bases). V was shortened by 4 bases and J by 1 base, with 19 bases between the two germline ends. Germline V gene sequence: CDR1 LNHDA, CDR2 SQIVND (reference sequence). The CDR3 runs to 17 residues. The CDR3 loop is CASSKGDTGRENTEAFF. The CDR3 DNA reads TGTGCCAGTAGTAAGGGGGACACGGGGAGGGAGAACACTGAAGCTTTCTTT. The complete variable domain, with remaining parts taken from reference TRBV19 and TRBJ1-1, reads DGGITQSPKYLFRKEGQNVTLSCEQNLNHDAMYWYRQDPGQGLRLIYYSQIVNDFQKGDIAEGYSVSREKKESFPLTVTSAQKNPTAFYLCASSKGDTGRENTEAFFGQGTRLTVV.

This clone was picked up one time. J is TRBJ1-5 and V is TRBV6-5, with unresolved D. This CDR3 spans 14 amino acids. The germline V gene has CDR1 MNHEY and CDR2 SVGAGI. V lost 7 bases, J lost 1 base, and 11 bases lay in between. The CDR3 bases are TGTGCCAGCATGTTAGATGCGAGCAATCAGCCCCAGCATTTT. Protein product: CASMLDASNQPQHF.

This clone was seen more than once but under ten times. V and J are TRBV7-9 and TRBJ2-1; 10 positions match TRBD2. V was clipped by 5 bases and J by 1 base; unmatched bases: 5. The V gene's germline CDR1 is SEHNR and CDR2 FQNEAQ (reference sequence). This CDR3 is 16 amino acids long. The CDR3 reads CASSPLSGRSYNEQFF. CDR3 coding DNA: TGTGCCAGCAGCCCCCTTAGCGGGAGGTCCTACAATGAGCAGTTCTTC.

The V and J genes are TRBV30 and TRBJ1-5; 9 bases agree with TRBD1. The CDR3 is 14 amino acids. Trimming at V came to 1 base and at J to 4 bases, leaving 2 bases not matched to a gene. Looked up from germline, CDR1 is GTSNPN and CDR2 is SVGIG (reference sequence). This CDR3 is CAWSEGQGNQPQHF. The CDR3 nucleotides are TGTGCCTGGAGTGAGGGACAGGGTAATCAGCCCCAGCATTTT.